Below, 2 T cell receptor beta chains from the same sample are listed, as sequenced in a study of T cells after yellow fever vaccination. One entry per CDR3 protein, called by TCRdb with MiXCR from the 5' RACE reads. There are approximately 300,000 distinct CDR3 sequences in the sample; roughly 8.7% occur only once, and over 15% lies in the top ten. Specimen: PBMCs, collected on the day of the first yellow fever vaccination. Every receptor here comes from a man aged 18 to 29 who received the YFV17D yellow fever vaccine.

The rearrangement links TRBV7-8 to TRBJ1-1; 7 bases map to TRBD1. Germline lookup yields CDR1 SGHVS and CDR2 FQNEAQ. The ends lost 1 base at V and 4 bases at J; junction bases unmatched: 12. This CDR3 is 17 amino acids long. CDR3 amino acids: CASSLVVGQVGGTEAFF. The CDR3 DNA follows: TGTGCCAGCAGCTTAGTAGTAGGACAGGTCGGTGGCACTGAAGCTTTCTTT.

As concerns this clonotype: The junction departs from the called germline gene at one end, perhaps through a read error. The genes are TRBV14 and TRBJ2-1; D not certain. The CDR3 contains 13 residues. Looked up from germline, CDR1 is SGHDN and CDR2 is FVKESK. CDR3 sequence: CANSLPMGNEQFF. CDR3 nucleotides: TGTGCCAACAGCCTTCCGATGGGGAATGAGCAGTTCTTC.